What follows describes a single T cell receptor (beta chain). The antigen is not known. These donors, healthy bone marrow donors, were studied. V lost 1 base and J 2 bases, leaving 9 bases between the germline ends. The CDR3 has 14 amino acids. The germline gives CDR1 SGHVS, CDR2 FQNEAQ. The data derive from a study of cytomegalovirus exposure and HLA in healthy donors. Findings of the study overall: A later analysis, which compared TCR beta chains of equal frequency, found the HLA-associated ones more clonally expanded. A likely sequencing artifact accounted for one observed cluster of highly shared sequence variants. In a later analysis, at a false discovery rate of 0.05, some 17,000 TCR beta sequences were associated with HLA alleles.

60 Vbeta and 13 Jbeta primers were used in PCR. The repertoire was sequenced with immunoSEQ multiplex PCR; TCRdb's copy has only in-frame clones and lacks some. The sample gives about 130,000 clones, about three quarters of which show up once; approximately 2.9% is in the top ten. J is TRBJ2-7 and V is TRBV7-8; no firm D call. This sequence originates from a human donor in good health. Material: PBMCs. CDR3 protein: CASSLGISAYEQYF. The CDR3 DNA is TGTGCCAGCAGCTTAGGTATTTCGGCCTACGAGCAGTACTTC.